This T cell receptor (beta chain) was found in a study of blood T cell repertoires in COVID-19. In the study overall: Italy, Spain and the United States were the sources of the convalescent and acute COVID-19 samples.

The repertoire was sequenced with immunoSEQ multiplex PCR; TCRdb's copy has only in-frame clones and lacks some. The sample lists hundreds of thousands of clones, 87% occurring once. CDR1 and CDR2 (germline): PRHDT, FYEKMQ (reference sequence). V was pared by 5 bases and J by 6 bases, with 4 bases of the junction left unmatched. The length of the CDR3 is 13 residues. This chain connects TRBV13 to TRBJ2-3; 8 bases are a match to TRBD2. The clonotype was recovered from a woman aged 40 to 49 who had recovered from COVID-19. What was sequenced was PBMCs or T cells enriched from blood (not recorded which). This CDR3 is CASSTTSGDTQYF. In DNA, the CDR3 is TGTGCCAGCAGCACCACTAGCGGCGATACGCAGTATTTT. The full variable domain, its missing parts supplied by reference TRBV13 and TRBJ2-3, is AAGVIQSPRHLIKEKRETATLKCYPIPRHDTVYWYQQGPGQDPQFLISFYEKMQSDKGSIPDRFSAQQFSDYHSELNMSSLELGDSALYFCASSTTSGDTQYFGPGTRLTVL.